Listed below are T cell receptor beta chains from one sample, sequenced in a study of CD8+ T cells in alopecia areata. Sequencing was performed with immunoSEQ multiplex PCR; in TCRdb, only in-frame clones are kept and a portion is missing. The sample has about 87,000 clones, about two thirds seen once; the top ten hold 17%. The starting material was CD8+ T cells sorted from blood, obtained around week 44, from a patient treated with tofacitinib. The receptors were gathered from a human donor with alopecia areata. The CDR3 runs from the conserved cysteine through the conserved F or W. A D gene is named only where the DNA matches it firmly. Expanded clones are given a class, and other clones once, few, many or no size at all.

j_call: TRBJ1-5; d_call: .; v_call: TRBV12-5; clone_size: .; cdr3_aa: CASGLGQPQHF; cdr3_nt: TGTGCTAGTGGTTTAGGTCAGCCCCAGCATTTT
j_call: TRBJ2-1; d_call: TRBD2; v_call: TRBV5-1; clone_size: .; cdr3_aa: CASSFSGAGDEQFF; cdr3_nt: TGCGCCAGCAGCTTTAGCGGGGCAGGGGATGAGCAGTTCTTC
j_call: TRBJ2-7; d_call: .; v_call: TRBV29-1; clone_size: few; cdr3_aa: CSVLTGYYEQYF; cdr3_nt: TGCAGCGTCCTCACAGGGTACTACGAGCAGTACTTC
j_call: TRBJ1-2; d_call: TRBD1; v_call: TRBV5-6; clone_size: .; cdr3_aa: CASSSEGTALNGYTF; cdr3_nt: TGTGCCAGCAGCTCGGAAGGGACAGCTCTTAATGGCTACACCTTC
j_call: TRBJ1-1; d_call: TRBD1; v_call: TRBV6-5; clone_size: .; cdr3_aa: CASGRGRGPRTEAFF; cdr3_nt: TGTGCCAGCGGGAGGGGCAGGGGGCCGAGGACTGAAGCTTTCTTT
j_call: TRBJ1-1; d_call: .; v_call: TRBV29-1; clone_size: .; cdr3_aa: CSVVRGMSEAFF; cdr3_nt: TGCAGCGTTGTTCGGGGGATGAGTGAAGCTTTCTTT
j_call: TRBJ2-3; d_call: .; v_call: TRBV5-1; clone_size: .; cdr3_aa: CASSLGRADTQYF; cdr3_nt: TGCGCCAGCAGTTTAGGCAGGGCAGATACGCAGTATTTT
j_call: TRBJ2-7; d_call: .; v_call: TRBV5-6; clone_size: once; cdr3_aa: CASSLAEAGPYEQYF; cdr3_nt: TGTGCCAGCAGCTTGGCAGAGGCGGGGCCCTACGAGCAGTACTTC
j_call: TRBJ2-7; d_call: .; v_call: TRBV19; clone_size: .; cdr3_aa: CASSQGREQYF; cdr3_nt: TGTGCCAGTAGTCAAGGGAGGGAGCAGTACTTC
j_call: TRBJ2-7; d_call: .; v_call: TRBV4-3; clone_size: .; cdr3_aa: CASSQDRAGDYEQYF; cdr3_nt: TGCGCCAGCAGCCAAGATAGGGCAGGGGACTACGAGCAGTACTTC
j_call: TRBJ1-5; d_call: TRBD1; v_call: TRBV19; clone_size: .; cdr3_aa: CASSRTGGFNQPQHF; cdr3_nt: TGTGCCAGTAGTCGGACAGGGGGTTTTAATCAGCCCCAGCATTTT
j_call: TRBJ2-5; d_call: .; v_call: TRBV27; clone_size: once; cdr3_aa: CASSLTGDETQYF; cdr3_nt: TGTGCCAGCAGTTTAACGGGTGACGAGACCCAGTACTTC
j_call: TRBJ1-5; d_call: .; v_call: TRBV19; clone_size: .; cdr3_aa: CASSIGGADQPQHF; cdr3_nt: TGTGCCAGTAGTATTGGGGGTGCAGATCAGCCCCAGCATTTT
j_call: TRBJ2-1; d_call: .; v_call: TRBV29-1; clone_size: .; cdr3_aa: CSVVATSYNEQFF; cdr3_nt: TGCAGCGTTGTTGCGACCTCCTACAATGAGCAGTTCTTC
j_call: TRBJ1-1; d_call: .; v_call: TRBV14; clone_size: .; cdr3_aa: CASSQRGGFDTEAFF; cdr3_nt: TGTGCCAGCAGCCAACGGGGTGGGTTTGACACTGAAGCTTTCTTT
j_call: TRBJ1-1; d_call: TRBD1; v_call: TRBV30; clone_size: .; cdr3_aa: CALGQGGTEAFF; cdr3_nt: TGTGCTTTGGGACAGGGCGGCACTGAAGCTTTCTTT
j_call: TRBJ2-3; d_call: .; v_call: TRBV4-3; clone_size: .; cdr3_aa: CASSQGESGTDTQYF; cdr3_nt: TGCGCCAGCAGCCAAGGGGAATCAGGGACAGATACGCAGTATTTT
j_call: TRBJ2-1; d_call: .; v_call: TRBV11-1; clone_size: .; cdr3_aa: CASSSGMNEQFF; cdr3_nt: TGTGCCAGCAGCTCAGGAATGAATGAGCAGTTCTTC
j_call: TRBJ2-2; d_call: TRBD1; v_call: TRBV7-9; clone_size: .; cdr3_aa: CASSAGIRQGVGELFF; cdr3_nt: TGTGCCAGCAGCGCCGGAATCCGACAGGGGGTCGGGGAGCTGTTTTTT
j_call: TRBJ2-1; d_call: .; v_call: TRBV2; clone_size: .; cdr3_aa: CASSALSYNEQFF; cdr3_nt: TGTGCCAGCTCTGCTCTCTCCTACAATGAGCAGTTCTTC
j_call: TRBJ1-2; d_call: .; v_call: TRBV19; clone_size: .; cdr3_aa: CASSISREPYGYTF; cdr3_nt: TGTGCCAGTAGTATCTCCAGGGAACCTTATGGCTACACCTTC
j_call: TRBJ2-1; d_call: TRBD1; v_call: TRBV5-1; clone_size: .; cdr3_aa: CASSEPGQGIIEQFF; cdr3_nt: TGCGCCAGCAGCGAACCGGGACAGGGTATTATTGAGCAGTTCTTC
j_call: TRBJ2-1; d_call: TRBD2; v_call: TRBV29-1; clone_size: few; cdr3_aa: CSVEPSPSGDLEQFF; cdr3_nt: TGCAGCGTTGAACCCAGCCCTAGCGGGGACCTGGAGCAGTTCTTC
j_call: TRBJ2-7; d_call: TRBD1; v_call: TRBV7-9; clone_size: .; cdr3_aa: CASSWGQAYEQYF; cdr3_nt: TGTGCCAGCAGCTGGGGACAGGCCTACGAGCAGTACTTC
j_call: TRBJ1-1; d_call: .; v_call: TRBV30; clone_size: .; cdr3_aa: CAWTAMAGTEAFF; cdr3_nt: TGTGCCTGGACGGCCATGGCTGGAACTGAAGCTTTCTTT
j_call: TRBJ1-6; d_call: .; v_call: TRBV7-2; clone_size: .; cdr3_aa: CASSLVGRGGNSPLHF; cdr3_nt: TGTGCCAGCAGCTTAGTCGGCAGGGGTGGGAATTCACCCCTCCACTTT
j_call: TRBJ1-5; d_call: .; v_call: TRBV6-6; clone_size: .; cdr3_aa: CASSTLDGSNQPQHF; cdr3_nt: TGTGCCAGCAGTACGCTGGATGGCAGCAATCAGCCCCAGCATTTT
j_call: TRBJ2-3; d_call: TRBD2; v_call: TRBV9; clone_size: .; cdr3_aa: CASSERGLTDTQYF; cdr3_nt: TGTGCCAGCAGCGAGCGGGGGCTCACAGATACGCAGTATTTT
j_call: TRBJ1-1; d_call: .; v_call: TRBV4-3; clone_size: .; cdr3_aa: CASSQVRGYEAFF; cdr3_nt: TGCGCCAGCAGCCAAGTTAGGGGCTATGAAGCTTTCTTT
j_call: TRBJ1-1; d_call: .; v_call: TRBV4-3; clone_size: once; cdr3_aa: CASSQDPGRDTEAFF; cdr3_nt: TGCGCCAGCAGCCAAGACCCGGGCAGGGACACTGAAGCTTTCTTT
j_call: TRBJ1-2; d_call: .; v_call: TRBV9; clone_size: .; cdr3_aa: CASSVAEENYGYTF; cdr3_nt: TGTGCCAGCAGCGTAGCGGAGGAGAACTATGGCTACACCTTC
j_call: TRBJ1-2; d_call: .; v_call: TRBV13; clone_size: .; cdr3_aa: CASSARDIAHYGYTF; cdr3_nt: TGTGCCAGCAGCGCTCGGGACATCGCCCACTATGGCTACACCTTC
j_call: TRBJ2-1; d_call: .; v_call: TRBV27; clone_size: .; cdr3_aa: CASSLDSSYNEQFF; cdr3_nt: TGTGCCAGCAGTTTAGACAGCTCCTACAATGAGCAGTTCTTC
j_call: TRBJ1-2; d_call: .; v_call: TRBV29-1; clone_size: .; cdr3_aa: CSVKGDGYTF; cdr3_nt: TGCAGCGTCAAAGGCGATGGCTACACCTTC
j_call: TRBJ1-1; d_call: TRBD1; v_call: TRBV14; clone_size: .; cdr3_aa: CASSQVEGANTEAFF; cdr3_nt: TGTGCCAGCAGCCAAGTGGAGGGGGCGAACACTGAAGCTTTCTTT
j_call: TRBJ2-1; d_call: .; v_call: TRBV7-9; clone_size: few; cdr3_aa: CASSAPQQGHEQFF; cdr3_nt: TGTGCCAGCAGCGCGCCACAACAGGGTCACGAGCAGTTCTTC
j_call: TRBJ2-7; d_call: .; v_call: TRBV4-3; clone_size: once; cdr3_aa: CASSQDTRHTYEQYF; cdr3_nt: TGCGCCAGCAGCCAAGACACGCGGCACACCTACGAGCAGTACTTC
j_call: TRBJ2-1; d_call: TRBD1; v_call: TRBV6-4; clone_size: .; cdr3_aa: CASAPGTGSDEQFF; cdr3_nt: TGTGCCAGCGCCCCGGGGACAGGGTCGGATGAGCAGTTCTTC
j_call: TRBJ2-3; d_call: .; v_call: TRBV27; clone_size: .; cdr3_aa: CASAPGATTDTQYF; cdr3_nt: TGTGCCAGCGCGCCGGGGGCCACCACAGATACGCAGTATTTT
j_call: TRBJ2-7; d_call: .; v_call: TRBV29-1; clone_size: .; cdr3_aa: CSVGPTGTYEQYF; cdr3_nt: TGCAGCGTTGGGCCGACAGGTACCTACGAGCAGTACTTC
j_call: TRBJ1-5; d_call: TRBD1; v_call: TRBV2; clone_size: .; cdr3_aa: CASREGDRDHQPQHF; cdr3_nt: TGTGCCAGCAGAGAGGGGGACAGGGACCATCAGCCCCAGCATTTT
j_call: TRBJ2-3; d_call: TRBD1; v_call: TRBV9; clone_size: .; cdr3_aa: CASSVDRDRGQDTQYF; cdr3_nt: TGTGCCAGCAGCGTAGATAGGGACAGGGGGCAAGATACGCAGTATTTT
j_call: TRBJ2-7; d_call: .; v_call: TRBV2; clone_size: .; cdr3_aa: CASSGAQPEGVYEQYF; cdr3_nt: TGTGCCAGCAGTGGGGCCCAACCCGAGGGGGTCTACGAGCAGTACTTC
j_call: TRBJ2-3; d_call: .; v_call: TRBV5-6; clone_size: .; cdr3_aa: CASSVQGSTDTQYF; cdr3_nt: TGTGCCAGCAGCGTTCAAGGGAGCACAGATACGCAGTATTTT
j_call: TRBJ1-5; d_call: TRBD1; v_call: TRBV5-5; clone_size: .; cdr3_aa: CASSWIGGQGSGNQPQHF; cdr3_nt: TGTGCCAGCAGCTGGATTGGCGGACAGGGTTCAGGCAATCAGCCCCAGCATTTT